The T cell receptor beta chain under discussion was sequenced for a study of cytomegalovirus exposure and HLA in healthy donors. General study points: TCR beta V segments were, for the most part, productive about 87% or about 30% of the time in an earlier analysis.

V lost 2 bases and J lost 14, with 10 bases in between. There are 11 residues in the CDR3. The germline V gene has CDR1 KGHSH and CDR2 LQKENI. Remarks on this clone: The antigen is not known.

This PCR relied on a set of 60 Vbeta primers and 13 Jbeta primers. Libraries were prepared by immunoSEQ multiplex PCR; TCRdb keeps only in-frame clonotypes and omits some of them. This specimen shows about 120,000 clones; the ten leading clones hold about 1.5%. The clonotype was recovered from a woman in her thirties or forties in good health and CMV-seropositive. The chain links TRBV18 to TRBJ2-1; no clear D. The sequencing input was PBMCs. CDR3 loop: CASSPEQDKFF. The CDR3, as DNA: TGTGCCAGCTCACCAGAGCAAGATAAGTTCTTC.